This T cell receptor beta chain was identified during a study of response to subunit inactivated influenza vaccine. Findings of the study overall: Seasonal influenza vaccination, on each occasion, was suggested by the authors to recruit few new T cells.

About this clonotype itself: Its cognate antigen is unknown.

In TCRdb, the RT-PCR reads were re-called with MiXCR into one record per CDR3 protein. The sample has 860,000 or so distinct CDR3 sequences, 21% seen once. The CDR3 runs 18 residues. The chain has TRBV21-1 and TRBJ2-1; the D segment call TRBD2 is taken from the table without a DNA check. TRBV21-1 is listed as a pseudogene. The clonotype originates from a man aged 50 to 60 who received an inactivated influenza vaccine. This sample comprised PBMCs from blood, obtained roughly 5 days after vaccination. CDR3 residues: CASSKPASGSRWYNEQFF. CDR3 nucleotide sequence: TGTGCCAGCAGCAAACCCGCTAGCGGGAGTAGGTGGTACAATGAGCAGTTCTTC.